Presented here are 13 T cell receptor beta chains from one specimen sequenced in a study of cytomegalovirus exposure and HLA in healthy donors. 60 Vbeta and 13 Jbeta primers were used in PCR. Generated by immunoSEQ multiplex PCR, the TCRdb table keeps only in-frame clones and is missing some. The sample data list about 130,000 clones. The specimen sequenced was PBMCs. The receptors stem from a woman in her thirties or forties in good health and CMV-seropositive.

This chain's CDR3 is CASSQEFSGSYEQFF. The DNA of the CDR3 is TGCGCCAGCAGCCAAGAGTTTAGCGGGAGCTATGAGCAGTTCTTC. The chain carries TRBV4-1 and TRBJ2-1; TRBD2 matches 9 bases. Germline values: CDR1 MGHRA, CDR2 YSYEKL. The CDR3 spans 15 residues. J gave up 8 bases and V 0 bases, and 5 bases lay outside the gene matches.

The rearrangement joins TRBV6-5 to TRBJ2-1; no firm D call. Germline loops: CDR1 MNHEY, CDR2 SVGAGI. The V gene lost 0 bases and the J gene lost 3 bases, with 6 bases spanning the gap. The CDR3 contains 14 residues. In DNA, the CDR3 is TGTGCCAGCAGTTACTCGAGACACTACAATGAGCAGTTCTTC. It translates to CASSYSRHYNEQFF.

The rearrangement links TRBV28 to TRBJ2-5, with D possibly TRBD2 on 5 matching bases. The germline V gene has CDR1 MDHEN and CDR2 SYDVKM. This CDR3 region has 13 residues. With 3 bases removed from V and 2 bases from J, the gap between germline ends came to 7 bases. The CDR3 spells CASSLRLQETQYF. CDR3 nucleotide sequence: TGTGCCAGCAGTTTGAGACTACAAGAGACCCAGTACTTC.

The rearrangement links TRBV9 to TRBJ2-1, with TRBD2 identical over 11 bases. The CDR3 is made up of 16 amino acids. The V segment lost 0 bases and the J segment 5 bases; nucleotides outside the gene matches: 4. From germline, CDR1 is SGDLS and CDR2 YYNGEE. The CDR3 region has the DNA TGTGCCAGCAGCGTAGAGGGACTAGCGGCTGACAATGAGCAGTTCTTC. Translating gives CASSVEGLAADNEQFF. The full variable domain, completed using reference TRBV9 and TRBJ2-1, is DSGVTQTPKHLITATGQRVTLRCSPRSGDLSVYWYQQSLDQGLQFLIQYYNGEERAKGNILERFSAQQFPDLHSELNLSSLELGDSALYFCASSVEGLAADNEQFFGPGTRLTVL.

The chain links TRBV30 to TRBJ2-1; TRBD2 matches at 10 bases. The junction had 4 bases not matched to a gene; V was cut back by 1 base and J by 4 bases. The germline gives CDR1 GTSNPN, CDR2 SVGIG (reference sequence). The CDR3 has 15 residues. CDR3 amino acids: CAWSGASGSYNEQFF. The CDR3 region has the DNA TGTGCCTGGAGTGGGGCTAGCGGGAGTTACAATGAGCAGTTCTTC.

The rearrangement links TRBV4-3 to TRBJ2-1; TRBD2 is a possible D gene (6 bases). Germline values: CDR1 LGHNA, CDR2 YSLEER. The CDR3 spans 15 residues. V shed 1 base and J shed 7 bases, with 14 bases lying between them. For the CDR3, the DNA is TGCGCCAGCAGCCAAGTAGGCTCCGGGGGAAATGAGCAGTTCTTC. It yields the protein CASSQVGSGGNEQFF.

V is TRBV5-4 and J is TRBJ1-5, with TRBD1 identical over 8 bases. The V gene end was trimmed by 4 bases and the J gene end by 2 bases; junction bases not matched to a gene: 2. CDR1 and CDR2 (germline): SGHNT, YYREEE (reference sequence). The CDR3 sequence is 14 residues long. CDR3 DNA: TGTGCCAGCAGCGTGACAGGGGGCAATCAGCCCCAGCATTTT. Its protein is CASSVTGGNQPQHF. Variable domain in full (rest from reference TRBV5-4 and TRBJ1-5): ETGVTQSPTHLIKTRGQQVTLRCSSQSGHNTVSWYQQALGQGPQFIFQYYREEENGRGNFPPRFSGLQFPNYSSELNVNALELDDSALYLCASSVTGGNQPQHFGDGTRLSIL.

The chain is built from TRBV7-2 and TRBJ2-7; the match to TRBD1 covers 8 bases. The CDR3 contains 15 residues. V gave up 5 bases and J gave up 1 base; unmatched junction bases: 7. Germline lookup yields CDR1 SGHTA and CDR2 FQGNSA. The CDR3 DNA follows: TGTGCCAGCAGCGCCCGGGACAGGAGTTCCTACGAGCAGTACTTC. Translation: CASSARDRSSYEQYF.

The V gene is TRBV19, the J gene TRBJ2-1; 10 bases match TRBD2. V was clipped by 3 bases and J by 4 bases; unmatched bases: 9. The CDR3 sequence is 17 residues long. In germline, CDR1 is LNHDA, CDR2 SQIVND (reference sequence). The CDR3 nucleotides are TGTGCCAGTAGTATTTCACCCCTAGCGGGAGAGTACAATGAGCAGTTCTTC. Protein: CASSISPLAGEYNEQFF.

In nucleotides, the CDR3 is TGTGCCAGCAGCCGGACTAGCGGGAACGGCGGGGAGCTGTTTTTT. It codes for CASSRTSGNGGELFF. The chain combines TRBV6-5 with TRBJ2-2; 12 nucleotides align to TRBD2. J was trimmed by 7 bases and V by 6 bases; bases with no gene match: 6. From germline, CDR1 is MNHEY and CDR2 SVGAGI. The CDR3 is made up of 15 amino acids.

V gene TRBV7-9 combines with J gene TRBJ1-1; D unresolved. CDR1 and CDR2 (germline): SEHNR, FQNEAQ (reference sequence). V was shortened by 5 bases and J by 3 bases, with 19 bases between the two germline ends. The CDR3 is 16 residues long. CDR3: CASSPGGFSRDTEAFF. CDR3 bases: TGTGCCAGCAGCCCCGGTGGCTTTTCTCGGGACACTGAAGCTTTCTTT.

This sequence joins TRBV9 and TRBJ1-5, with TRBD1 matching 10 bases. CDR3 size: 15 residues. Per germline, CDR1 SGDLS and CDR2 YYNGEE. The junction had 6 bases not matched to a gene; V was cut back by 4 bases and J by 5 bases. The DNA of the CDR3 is TGTGCCAGCAGCCTCGGACAGGGGGGCGATCAGCCCCAGCATTTT. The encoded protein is CASSLGQGGDQPQHF.

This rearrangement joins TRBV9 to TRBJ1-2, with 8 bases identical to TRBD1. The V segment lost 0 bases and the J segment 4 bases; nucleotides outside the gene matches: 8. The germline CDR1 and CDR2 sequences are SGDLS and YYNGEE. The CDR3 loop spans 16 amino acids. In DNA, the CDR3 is TGTGCCAGCAGCGTAGGTGTACAGGGGGTTACCTATGGCTACACCTTC. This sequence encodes CASSVGVQGVTYGYTF.